Here is one T cell receptor (beta chain) with its context. Its antigen is undetermined. The CDR3 covers 15 residues. V shed 5 bases, J shed 6 bases, and the junction held 10 bases outside the gene matches. Germline V lookup: CDR1 LGHDT, CDR2 YNNKEL (reference sequence). This specimen belongs to a study of CD4 T cells in relation to SARS-CoV-2 and coronaviruses. Sequencing used immunoSEQ multiplex PCR; TCRdb keeps in-frame clones, though not all of them. Of around 35,000 clones listed, about four fifths were seen once; the top ten hold approximately 4.5%. The TCR originated in an adult with COVID-19. J is TRBJ2-3 and V is TRBV3-1 (or the pseudogene TRBV3-2), with 8 bases identical to TRBD1. What was sequenced was naive CD4+ T cells from PBMCs, cultured in vitro. Subset: naive CD4+ T cells isolated by negative enrichment. This CDR3 is CASSGTGRSFDTQYF. The CDR3, as DNA: TGTGCCAGCAGCGGGACAGGCAGGTCATTTGATACGCAGTATTTT.